These 2 T cell receptor beta chains were sequenced from one sample in a study of cytomegalovirus exposure and HLA in healthy donors. The PCR had 60 Vbeta and 13 Jbeta primers. Sequencing was performed with immunoSEQ multiplex PCR; in TCRdb, only in-frame clones are kept and a portion is missing. There are some 150,000 clones in the sample; around 73% occur only once, and about 1.6% lies in the top ten. Material: PBMCs. The receptor source for this set is a female donor in good health and CMV-seronegative.

The V and J genes are TRBV21-1 and TRBJ1-2. TRBV21-1 counts as a pseudogene. This CDR3 comprises 18 residues. This CDR3 reads CASSKGGEELYGFYGYTF. CDR3 nucleotide sequence: TGTGCCAGCAGCAAAGGGGGGGAAGAGTTGTATGGTTTCTATGGCTACACCTTC.

This chain links TRBV2 with TRBJ2-3; no definite D call. The V and J ends lost 7 bases and 3 bases respectively, with 8 bases between them. The CDR3 has 12 residues. Per germline, CDR1 SNHLY and CDR2 FYNNEI. CDR3 DNA: TGTGCCAGCAAGGCGGATACAGATACGCAGTATTTT. It encodes CASKADTDTQYF.